Below, 26 T cell receptor beta chains from the same sample are listed, as sequenced in a study of T cells after yellow fever vaccination (dated by TCRdb to about 2019). Read against the paper, the sample's treatment or condition label means: live attenuated yellow fever vaccine strain. The library was built by means of 5' RACE. TCRdb records Illumina NovaSeq 6000 as the sequencer. Starting from the raw public reads, TCRdb applied fastp trimming at Q25, assembled clones with MiXCR and retained in-frame beta chains. Each entry merges the rows of one CDR3 protein and shows their most common DNA and genes. For this sample the table gives some 340,000 distinct CDR3 sequences, of which 4.1% were detected only once. Around 23% of the sample rests with the top ten. The sample in question was PBMCs, obtained 5 days after the yellow fever booster vaccination. The origin of the receptors is a young man who received the YFV17D yellow fever vaccine.

There are many counts of this clonotype. The chain is built from TRBV9 and TRBJ2-2, with 7 bases aligning to TRBD2. CDR1 SGDLS and CDR2 YYNGEE come from the germline V gene. The CDR3 length is 17 residues. V lost 0 bases to trimming and J lost 5 bases; unmatched junction nucleotides: 10. For the CDR3, the DNA is TGTGCCAGCAGCGTAGCCGGGAGGAGATCGGGGACCGGGGAGCTGTTTTTT. Translation gives CASSVAGRRSGTGELFF.

The gene calls are TRBV10-3 and TRBJ1-5; D may be TRBD1 (6 bases). In germline, CDR1 is ENHRY, CDR2 SYGVKD. The CDR3 loop spans 16 amino acids. V lost 0 bases, J lost 1 base, and 10 bases lay in between. This CDR3 reads CAISESRGQSNQPQHF. For the CDR3, the DNA is TGTGCCATCAGTGAGTCCAGGGGTCAAAGCAATCAGCCCCAGCATTTT.

The gene calls are TRBV5-1 and TRBJ1-2; D ambiguous. V was trimmed by 0 bases and J by 6 bases, leaving 9 bases between them. Germline V gene data show CDR1 as SGHRS and CDR2 as YFSETQ. The CDR3 contains 13 residues. The CDR3 DNA sequence: TGCGCCAGCAGCTTGGGAGGGAACGATGGCTACACCTTC. Its protein is CASSLGGNDGYTF.

The rearrangement uses TRBV7-9 and TRBJ1-3, with D uncertain. Germline values: CDR1 SEHNR, CDR2 FQNEAQ (reference sequence). There are 12 residues in the CDR3. V was pared by 8 bases and J by 9 bases, with 14 bases between. CDR3 nucleotide sequence: TGTGCCAGCGATAAGACATCCTCCACCATATATTTT. It translates to CASDKTSSTIYF.

The chain carries TRBV6-2 or TRBV6-3 and TRBJ2-7; D uncertain. V was clipped by 2 bases and J by 7 bases, with 12 bases between them. The V gene's germline CDR1 is MNHEY and CDR2 SVGEGT. The CDR3 is 13 residues long. The CDR3 spells CASSYGSFGEQYF. In nucleotides, the CDR3 is TGTGCCAGCAGTTACGGGTCGTTCGGAGAGCAGTACTTC.

This chain uses TRBV3-1 with TRBJ2-7; D is unresolved. Germline V gives CDR1 LGHDT, CDR2 YNNKEL (reference sequence). CDR3 length: 14 amino acids. Trimming removed 1 base at V and 3 bases at J, with 10 bases between. This chain's CDR3 is CASSQGYRGYEQYF. CDR3 nucleotides: TGTGCCAGCAGCCAAGGATATCGAGGCTACGAGCAGTACTTC.

This clonotype appeared many times. V usage is TRBV4-3 and J usage is TRBJ2-2; a possible D gene is TRBD1 (6 bases). The CDR3 has 15 residues. Trimming took off 3 bases at V and 3 bases at J, with 11 bases between the two ends. Germline loops: CDR1 LGHNA, CDR2 YSLEER. This CDR3 is CASSHDNRDTGELFF. The CDR3 DNA follows: TGCGCCAGCAGCCATGATAACAGGGACACCGGGGAGCTGTTTTTT.

This clonotype has more than one count but fewer than ten. The rearrangement joins TRBV25-1 to TRBJ2-3; 7 nucleotides align to TRBD1. The CDR3 consists of 14 residues. Germline CDR1 MGHDK, CDR2 SYGVNS. Trimming at V came to 5 bases and at J to 4 bases, leaving 6 bases not matched to a gene. CDR3 nucleotide sequence: TGTGCCAGCAGTCCTGACAGGGTAGCAGATACGCAGTATTTT. Translation gives CASSPDRVADTQYF.

V and J are TRBV7-2 and TRBJ2-1, with unresolved D. CDR1 and CDR2 from the germline V gene are SGHTA and FQGNSA. This CDR3 spans 13 amino acids. V dropped 5 bases and J dropped 9 bases, with 14 bases sitting between them. CDR3 protein: CASSPRGWVEQFF. The CDR3 DNA reads as TGTGCCAGCAGCCCAAGAGGTTGGGTTGAGCAGTTCTTC.

To note about this clonotype: The junction departs from germline at one end; a sequencing error may be responsible. The chain recombines TRBV12-3 or TRBV12-4 with TRBJ1-1, with D possibly TRBD1 on 5 matching bases. The CDR3 is 16 amino acids. CDR3: CASRFTNGDRNTEAFF. Here the CDR3 DNA reads TGTGCCAGCCGTTTCACCAACGGGGACCGGAACACTGAAGCTTTCTTT.

This clonotype showed up many times. This rearrangement joins TRBV27 to TRBJ2-5, with 14 positions matching TRBD2. Germline CDR1 reads MNHEY; CDR2 reads SMNVEV (reference sequence). The CDR3 contains 16 residues. Unmatched junction bases numbered 6, after V lost 4 bases and J lost 5 bases. CDR3 sequence: CASSSGLAGGLETQYF. As DNA, the CDR3 is TGTGCCAGCAGTTCCGGACTAGCGGGGGGCTTGGAGACCCAGTACTTC.

On this clonotype: Germline and junction disagree at one end, which may indicate a read error. The rearrangement joins TRBV5-1 to TRBJ1-1, with 7 bases matching TRBD1. This CDR3 has 14 residues. Looked up from germline, CDR1 is SGHRS and CDR2 is YFSETQ. The CDR3 DNA follows: TGCGCCAGCAGCTTGGACAGGGGCCGGTTGGAAGGTTTCTTT. It encodes CASSLDRGRLEGFF. Based on the CDR3 plus reference TRBV5-1 and TRBJ1-1, the full variable domain is KAGVTQTPRYLIKTRGQQVTLSCSPISGHRSVSWYQQTPGQGLQFLFEYFSETQRNKGNFPGRFSGRQFSNSRSEMNVSTLELGDSALYLCASSLDRGRLEGFFGQGTRLTVV.

The rearrangement links TRBV29-1 to TRBJ2-3; D unclear. Trimming removed 8 bases at V and 1 base at J, with 16 bases between. The CDR3 has 14 amino acids. From germline, CDR1 is SQVTM and CDR2 ANQGSEA. CDR3 sequence reads: CSLFTTFGTDTQYF. The CDR3 nucleotides are TGCAGCCTCTTCACGACCTTCGGCACAGATACGCAGTATTTT.

This clonotype was seen only a few times. V and J are TRBV3-1 and TRBJ2-3; D is perhaps TRBD2 (5 bases). The CDR3 spans 15 residues. V was pared by 6 bases and J by 0 bases, with 13 bases between. Germline CDR1 LGHDT, CDR2 YNNKEL (reference sequence). CDR3 region: CASSSSGFSTDTQYF. CDR3 nucleotide sequence: TGTGCCAGCAGTTCGAGCGGCTTCAGCACAGATACGCAGTATTTT.

This clonotype came up once. The chain employs TRBV6-2 or TRBV6-3 and TRBJ2-2; D not certain. This CDR3 comprises 14 residues. The germline V gene has CDR1 MNHEY and CDR2 SVGEGT. Trimming stripped 6 bases from V and 6 bases from J, with 14 bases between. This CDR3 is CASSAFESAGELFF. The CDR3 nucleotides read TGTGCCAGCAGCGCCTTCGAGAGTGCCGGGGAGCTGTTTTTT.

The J gene is TRBJ2-3, the V gene TRBV5-1; D could derive from TRBD1 or TRBD2 (5 bases each). V was cut by 4 bases and J by 5 bases, with 17 bases left in between. CDR3 length: 15 residues. The germline CDR1 and CDR2 sequences are SGHRS and YFSETQ. For the CDR3, the DNA is TGCGCCAGCAGCAGTACGAGAGGGGTCAGAGATACGCAGTATTTT. Its translation is CASSSTRGVRDTQYF.

This clonotype was observed many times. This chain links TRBV7-2 with TRBJ2-7; D is unresolved. With 3 bases removed from V and 0 bases from J, the gap between germline ends came to 9 bases. Germline loops: CDR1 SGHTA, CDR2 FQGNSA. This CDR3 has 14 residues. CDR3 bases: TGTGCCAGCAGCTTTCAGGAGAGCTCCTACGAGCAGTACTTC. Encoded protein: CASSFQESSYEQYF.

The chain is built from TRBV5-1 and TRBJ2-1; D unresolved. CDR3 size: 15 residues. Germline assignment: CDR1 SGHRS and CDR2 YFSETQ. V shed 5 bases and J shed 0 bases, with 12 bases lying between them. CDR3 residues: CASRAGLLSYNEQFF. In nucleotides, the CDR3 is TGCGCCAGCAGGGCAGGTCTTCTCTCCTACAATGAGCAGTTCTTC. The full variable domain, its missing parts supplied by reference TRBV5-1 and TRBJ2-1, is KAGVTQTPRYLIKTRGQQVTLSCSPISGHRSVSWYQQTPGQGLQFLFEYFSETQRNKGNFPGRFSGRQFSNSRSEMNVSTLELGDSALYLCASRAGLLSYNEQFFGPGTRLTVL.

This clonotype was counted only a few times. The chain joins TRBV3-1 to TRBJ2-2; 8 bases map to TRBD1. This CDR3 comprises 14 residues. V dropped 3 bases and J dropped 6; count of bases not matched to a gene: 3. The germline CDR1 and CDR2 sequences are LGHDT and YNNKEL (reference sequence). For the CDR3, the DNA is TGTGCCAGCAGCCAGCAGGGGGCCTCCGGGGAGCTGTTTTTT. It specifies CASSQQGASGELFF.

The genes are TRBV12-3 or TRBV12-4 and TRBJ1-3; no clear D gene. This CDR3 contains 15 residues. Deletions cut 2 bases from V and 0 bases from J, with 8 bases between. The CDR3 nucleotides read TGTGCCAGCAGTTTACGACGGGTCTCTGGAAACACCATATATTTT. Translation gives CASSLRRVSGNTIYF.

This clonotype was picked up a small number of times. The rearrangement uses TRBV9 and TRBJ2-3; TRBD1 aligns across 8 bases. Germline assignment: CDR1 SGDLS and CDR2 YYNGEE. J was trimmed by 2 bases and V by 6 bases; bases with no gene match: 5. CDR3 size: 14 residues. CDR3 sequence reads: CASTRGLTTDTQYF. In DNA, the CDR3 is TGTGCCAGCACCAGGGGGCTCACCACAGATACGCAGTATTTT.

In its sample, this clonotype was seen many times. The chain has TRBV4-2 and TRBJ2-3; 7 nucleotides agree with TRBD2. Germline CDR1 LGHNA, CDR2 YNFKEQ. The CDR3 consists of 17 residues. V trimming: 0 bases; J trimming: 7 bases; junction bases outside the gene matches: 13. The CDR3 loop reads CASSQDGPSGFTNTQYF. The CDR3 DNA sequence: TGTGCCAGCAGCCAAGATGGGCCTAGCGGATTCACTAATACGCAGTATTTT.

This clonotype was detected a few times. The chain is built from TRBV6-1 and TRBJ2-2, with 12 nucleotides matching TRBD2. There are 17 residues in the CDR3. Germline V lookup: CDR1 MNHNS, CDR2 SASEGT. J lost 1 base, V lost 8 bases, and 8 bases had no gene match. CDR3 nucleotide sequence: TGTGCCAGCCACCCCTCGACTAGCGGGGGGAACACCGGGGAGCTGTTTTTT. The encoded protein is CASHPSTSGGNTGELFF.

The sample holds a few counts of this clonotype. The V gene is TRBV20-1, the J gene TRBJ2-5; 8 bases fit TRBD2. CDR1 DFQATT and CDR2 SNEGSKA come from the germline V gene (reference sequence). J gave up 2 bases and V 3 bases, and 8 bases lay outside the gene matches. The CDR3 consists of 15 residues. In DNA, the CDR3 is TGCAGTGCTAGGAGAGGAGGGACTAGTCAAGAGACCCAGTACTTC. This translates into CSARRGGTSQETQYF.

This clonotype was seen ten or more times. The rearrangement joins TRBV7-9 to TRBJ2-1; weak D call: TRBD1 (6 bases). Trimming pared 2 bases from V and 10 bases from J, leaving 21 bases between. Germline assignment: CDR1 SEHNR and CDR2 FQNEAQ (reference sequence). The CDR3 spans 16 residues. The CDR3 DNA is TGTGCCAGCAGCTTATATGGGGGCCCTGGCCTTCCAGAGCAGTTCTTC. Translated, it gives CASSLYGGPGLPEQFF.

This clonotype has only a few counts. The V gene is TRBV7-2, the J gene TRBJ1-2; TRBD1 might be the D (6 bases). The CDR3 has 14 amino acids. V dropped 1 base and J dropped 5 bases, with 11 bases sitting between them. CDR1 is SGHTA and CDR2 is FQGNSA in the germline V gene. The CDR3 DNA reads as TGTGCCAGCAGCTTAGGGGGGCAGAAGTATGGCTACACCTTC. Its translation is CASSLGGQKYGYTF. Filled out from reference TRBV7-2 and TRBJ1-2, the complete variable domain reads GAGVSQSPSNKVTEKGKDVELRCDPISGHTALYWYRQSLGQGLEFLIYFQGNSAPDKSGLPSDRFSAERTGGSVSTLTIQRTQQEDSAVYLCASSLGGQKYGYTFGSGTRLTVV.